One sample yielded the 17 T cell receptor beta chains listed below, sequenced in a study of early T cells in non-severe SARS-CoV-2 infection. TCRdb reprocessed the 5' RACE reads via MiXCR and lists one record per CDR3 protein. The table includes around 80,000 distinct CDR3 sequences, approximately 11% detected once. The source material was whole blood, sampled at baseline. The receptors derive from an adult who was a healthcare worker with PCR-confirmed SARS-CoV-2 infection or an uninfected control (not recorded which).

The CDR3 protein is CASSLMGLGSIGGETQYF. DNA for the CDR3: TGTGCCAGCAGCTTAATGGGCCTAGGCTCGATCGGGGGAGAGACCCAGTACTTC. The rearrangement links TRBV7-8 to TRBJ2-5; D is perhaps TRBD2 (6 bases). Per germline, CDR1 SGHVS and CDR2 FQNEAQ. Trimming took 2 bases from V and 4 from J, leaving 23 bases between them. CDR3 length equals 18 residues.

This sequence joins TRBV19 and TRBJ2-7; 7 bases map to TRBD2. The trim removed 9 bases at V and 5 bases at J, leaving 4 bases unmatched. CDR1 is LNHDA, CDR2 SQIVND, per germline (reference sequence). This CDR3 has 11 amino acids. The CDR3 loop reads CASGGSHEQYF. The CDR3, as DNA: TGTGCCAGCGGGGGGAGCCACGAGCAGTACTTC.

The chain combines TRBV5-1 with TRBJ2-1; 8 bases line up with TRBD2. The CDR3 has 14 amino acids. With V trimmed by 4 bases and J by 8 bases, 8 bases remained unmatched. The germline gives CDR1 SGHRS, CDR2 YFSETQ. CDR3 protein: CASSVTTSADEQFF. For the CDR3, the DNA is TGCGCCAGCAGCGTTACGACTAGCGCAGATGAGCAGTTCTTC.

The table lists this clonotype with many counts. The J gene is TRBJ2-2, the V gene TRBV29-1, with D maybe TRBD2 (5 bases). Trimming took off 4 bases at V and 7 bases at J, with 16 bases between the two ends. CDR1 is SQVTM and CDR2 is ANQGSEA in the germline V gene. The CDR3 covers 14 residues. CDR3 protein: CSVGLRAADGELFF. CDR3 nucleotides: TGCAGCGTTGGTCTCAGAGCGGCGGACGGGGAGCTGTTTTTT.

This clonotype has a count of ten or more. The chain links TRBV20-1 to TRBJ2-5, with TRBD2 matching over 7 bases. Trimming took 6 bases from V and 1 from J; bases not matched to a gene: 8. The CDR3 is 14 residues long. Germline values: CDR1 DFQATT, CDR2 SNEGSKA (reference sequence). This CDR3 is CSAIDGTTQETQYF. Here the CDR3 DNA reads TGCAGTGCCATAGACGGGACTACCCAAGAGACCCAGTACTTC.

The table lists this clonotype with many counts. The gene calls are TRBV24-1 and TRBJ2-1; D gene uncertain. Germline CDR1 reads KGHDR; CDR2 reads SFDVKD. V shed 5 bases and J shed 4 bases, with 11 bases lying between them. The CDR3 runs to 14 residues. CDR3 in amino acids: CATSAYKFYNEQFF. For the CDR3, the DNA is TGTGCCACCAGTGCTTACAAATTTTACAATGAGCAGTTCTTC.

This clonotype was observed at least ten times. The genes are TRBV19 and TRBJ1-2, with 8 bases lining up with TRBD1. J was trimmed by 4 bases and V by 10 bases; bases with no gene match: 11. The CDR3 extends over 14 amino acids. The germline gives CDR1 LNHDA, CDR2 SQIVND (reference sequence). Here the CDR3 reads CATTGALGPYGYTF. The DNA of the CDR3 is TGTGCCACGACAGGGGCGCTGGGGCCCTATGGCTACACCTTC.

This clonotype came up a few times. The chain has TRBV6-1 and TRBJ1-2, with a tentative D call TRBD1 (5 bases). Germline CDR1 is MNHNS and CDR2 is SASEGT. The CDR3 loop spans 13 amino acids. Trimming took 5 bases from V and 2 from J, leaving 9 bases between them. The CDR3 sequence: CASSRAGNYGYTF. CDR3 DNA: TGTGCCAGCAGTCGGGCAGGGAACTATGGCTACACCTTC.

The V call is TRBV11-3, the J call TRBJ2-4; TRBD2 aligns across 11 bases. The ends lost 3 bases at V and 0 bases at J; junction bases unmatched: 13. This CDR3 comprises 20 residues. Germline assignment: CDR1 SGHNT and CDR2 YENEEA. CDR3 DNA sequence: TGTGCCAGCAGCTTCATTCCTAGCGGGAGGAAACTCCTAGCCAAAAACATTCAGTACTTC. This translates into CASSFIPSGRKLLAKNIQYF.

This clonotype was seen a few times. The gene calls are TRBV6-5 and TRBJ2-3, with 8 bases fitting TRBD1. The CDR3 extends over 15 amino acids. Per germline, CDR1 MNHEY and CDR2 SVGAGI. The junction had 7 bases not matched to a gene; V was cut back by 3 bases and J by 5 bases. DNA of the CDR3: TGTGCCAGCAGTTATATTCAGGGGGCAGGAGATACGCAGTATTTT. Protein: CASSYIQGAGDTQYF.

The chain has TRBV5-1 and TRBJ2-1, with D hard to call. This CDR3 contains 11 residues. Germline CDR1 SGHRS, CDR2 YFSETQ. V lost 5 bases and J 5 bases, leaving 5 bases between the germline ends. CDR3 sequence reads: CASSLNNEQFF. CDR3 DNA: TGCGCCAGCAGTTTAAACAATGAGCAGTTCTTC.

This clonotype was counted between two and nine times. The V gene is TRBV5-1, the J gene TRBJ1-1; a possible D gene is TRBD1 (6 bases). The V end was cut by 5 bases, the J end by 5 bases, with 13 bases between. Germline-derived CDR1 and CDR2 are SGHRS and YFSETQ. The CDR3 extends over 13 amino acids. CDR3: CASSEQGGTEAFF. CDR3 coding DNA: TGCGCCAGCAGTGAACAGGGTGGTACTGAAGCTTTCTTT.

This clonotype was observed a few times. The genes are TRBV6-1 and TRBJ2-1; 7 bases are a match to TRBD1. The CDR3 totals 14 residues. Germline CDR1 MNHNS, CDR2 SASEGT. With 6 bases clipped from V and 3 bases from J, the junction kept 5 bases outside the gene matches. CDR3 sequence: CASSDRADYNEQFF. In DNA form, the CDR3 reads TGTGCCAGCAGCGACAGGGCGGACTACAATGAGCAGTTCTTC.

In this sample, this clonotype turned up many times. The chain recombines TRBV7-6 with TRBJ2-5; 8 nucleotides agree with TRBD2. Unmatched junction bases numbered 6, after V lost 5 bases and J lost 4 bases. The germline CDR1 and CDR2 sequences are SGHVS and FNYEAQ. This CDR3 contains 14 residues. The CDR3 reads CASSPPTSAETQYF. The CDR3 region has the DNA TGTGCCAGCAGCCCCCCGACTAGCGCAGAGACCCAGTACTTC.

This clonotype was recorded many times. The chain combines TRBV9 with TRBJ2-5; 9 bases are a match to TRBD2. Germline V gene sequence: CDR1 SGDLS, CDR2 YYNGEE. The length of the CDR3 is 15 residues. With V trimmed by 1 base and J by 1 base, 2 bases remained unmatched. The CDR3 protein is CASSVLAGPQETQYF. The CDR3 DNA reads TGTGCCAGCAGCGTACTAGCGGGACCCCAAGAGACCCAGTACTTC.

At least ten counts were recorded for this clonotype. The V gene is TRBV7-9, the J gene TRBJ2-5; 7 bases map to TRBD1. CDR3 length equals 15 residues. The V gene's germline CDR1 is SEHNR and CDR2 FQNEAQ (reference sequence). J gave up 2 bases and V 5 bases, and 8 bases lay outside the gene matches. CDR3 sequence (DNA): TGTGCCAGCAGCCCGGACAGGACCCGGCAAGAGACCCAGTACTTC. Its protein is CASSPDRTRQETQYF. Full variable domain (missing parts from reference TRBV7-9 and TRBJ2-5): DTGVSQNPRHKITKRGQNVTFRCDPISEHNRLYWYRQTLGQGPEFLTYFQNEAQLEKSRLLSDRFSAERPKGSFSTLEIQRTEQGDSAMYLCASSPDRTRQETQYFGPGTRLLVL.

This clonotype was found many times. The chain's CDR3 is CASNRQTPPYNEQFF. DNA of the CDR3: TGTGCCAGCAATCGACAAACTCCTCCATACAATGAGCAGTTCTTC. J is TRBJ2-1 and V is TRBV5-4; unclear D gene. This CDR3 is built from 15 residues. V shed 6 bases and J shed 4 bases, with 17 bases lying between them. Germline values: CDR1 SGHNT, CDR2 YYREEE (reference sequence).